This T cell receptor beta chain came from a study of lymphopenia after photon versus proton radiotherapy. The data were produced by immunoSEQ multiplex PCR, yet TCRdb's version contains in-frame clones alone and is incomplete. The sample consists of about 19,000 clones, just over 90% of them appearing once. This clone was counted a single time. As yet, its antigen is unknown. Study-level points and caveats: Post-nadir diversity loss with photons came from oligoclonal expansion, particularly CD8+ Temra cells.

The CDR3 runs to 17 residues. Trimming shortened V by 0 bases and J by 3 bases, and 16 bases separated the two germline ends. CDR1 MGHRA and CDR2 YSYEKL come from the germline V gene. This specimen was peripheral blood, taken from a patient treated with photon-based radiotherapy. The chain is built from TRBV4-1 and TRBJ2-3, with D possibly called TRBD1 or TRBD2 (7 bases each). The receptor's source is a man aged 60 to 69 with pancreatic cancer. CDR3 protein: CASSQEAQGEGTDTQYF. The DNA of the CDR3 is TGCGCCAGCAGCCAAGAGGCCCAGGGGGAGGGAACAGATACGCAGTATTTT.